A single sample gave rise to the 24 T cell receptor beta chains below, sequenced in a study of long-term antiretroviral therapy in people with HIV. immunoSEQ v3.0 was run at survey level. Produced via immunoSEQ multiplex PCR; TCRdb's table is partial and in-frame only. The profile shows about 17,000 clones, about 84% of them singletons. Sequenced here: unsorted PBMCs, sampled 0.1 years before starting antiretroviral therapy. The source of these receptors is a man between 18 and 35 years old with HIV.

The chain joins TRBV9 to TRBJ2-1, with 10 bases matching TRBD1. V shed 1 base, J shed 6 bases, and the junction held 4 bases outside the gene matches. The germline V gene has CDR1 SGDLS and CDR2 YYNGEE. The CDR3 runs 15 residues. In nucleotides, the CDR3 is TGTGCCAGCAGCGTAATGGGACAGGGGACCAATGAGCAGTTCTTC. Translating it yields CASSVMGQGTNEQFF.

This chain uses TRBV10-3 with TRBJ2-1; D ambiguous. CDR1 and CDR2 from the germline V gene are ENHRY and SYGVKD. CDR3 size: 12 residues. Trimming took 8 bases from V and 7 from J, leaving 12 bases between them. The CDR3 is CAISTGLNEQFF. The CDR3 DNA follows: TGTGCCATCTCCACTGGCTTAAATGAGCAGTTCTTC.

J is TRBJ2-2 and V is TRBV7-9; 9 bases are shared with TRBD1. Germline CDR1 SEHNR, CDR2 FQNEAQ (reference sequence). V was clipped by 5 bases and J by 7 bases; unmatched bases: 8. The CDR3 sequence is 15 residues long. CDR3 sequence (DNA): TGTGCCAGCAGCCCGGACAGGGGAATGGGCGGGGAGCTGTTTTTT. Translated, it gives CASSPDRGMGGELFF.

This sequence joins TRBV7-3 and TRBJ1-2, with D uncertain. With 1 base removed from V and 4 bases from J, the gap between germline ends came to 13 bases. This CDR3 comprises 15 residues. Looked up from germline, CDR1 is SGHTA and CDR2 is FQGTGA. CDR3 residues: CASSLRRKRAYGYTF. CDR3 DNA: TGTGCCAGCAGCTTAAGGAGGAAAAGGGCCTATGGCTACACCTTC.

The chain has TRBV4-1 and TRBJ1-5; D is unresolved. Germline values: CDR1 MGHRA, CDR2 YSYEKL. This CDR3 has 15 amino acids. V dropped 1 base and J dropped 7 bases, with 14 bases sitting between them. The CDR3 loop is CASSQAGNGKQPQHF. CDR3 nucleotide sequence: TGCGCCAGCAGCCAAGCGGGGAACGGGAAGCAGCCCCAGCATTTT.

This chain joins TRBV11-1 and TRBJ2-3; TRBD2 matches at 9 bases. The CDR3 runs to 14 residues. The germline V gene has CDR1 SGHAT and CDR2 FQDESV (reference sequence). Trimming took 11 bases from V and 0 from J; bases not matched to a gene: 6. CDR3 coding DNA: TGTGCCCCCCTTACTAGCGGGAGCACAGATACGCAGTATTTT. This encodes CAPLTSGSTDTQYF. Based on the CDR3 plus reference TRBV11-1 and TRBJ2-3, the full variable domain is EAEVAQSPRYKITEKSQAVAFWCDPISGHATLYWYRQILGQGPELLVQFQDESVVDDSQLPKDRFSAERLKGVDSTLKIQPAELGDSAMYLCAPLTSGSTDTQYFGPGTRLTVL.

V and J are TRBV27 and TRBJ2-5, with D unclear. The V gene lost 6 bases and the J gene lost 1 base, with 12 bases spanning the gap. This CDR3 is 14 amino acids long. Germline V gene lookup returns CDR1 MNHEY and CDR2 SMNVEV (reference sequence). The CDR3 spells CASSSGGFQETQYF. Written as DNA, the CDR3 is TGTGCCAGCAGCTCGGGTGGCTTCCAAGAGACCCAGTACTTC.

Details on this clone: Mismatch with germline at one junction end may stem from a read error. This chain links TRBV5-4 with TRBJ2-7; TRBD1 or TRBD2 may be the D gene (5 bases each). The length of the CDR3 is 14 residues. Germline lookup yields CDR1 SGHNT and CDR2 YYREEE (reference sequence). DNA of the CDR3: TGCGCCAGCAGCCAAGATCGAGGGGTAGACGAGCAGTACTTC. It yields the protein CASSQDRGVDEQYF.

J is TRBJ2-1 and V is TRBV28, with TRBD2 matching 14 bases. CDR3 size: 17 residues. Per germline, CDR1 MDHEN and CDR2 SYDVKM. Trimming took 6 bases from V and 4 from J; bases not matched to a gene: 8. CDR3 loop: CASRTGTSGRTYNEQFF. Written as DNA, the CDR3 is TGTGCCAGCAGAACCGGGACTAGCGGGAGAACTTACAATGAGCAGTTCTTC.

The genes are TRBV28 and TRBJ1-2; no definite D call. This CDR3 is 16 amino acids long. V lost 2 bases to trimming and J lost 4 bases, with 17 bases between them. Germline CDR1 reads MDHEN; CDR2 reads SYDVKM. CDR3 residues: CASSLKGRLAFYGYTF. The CDR3 DNA follows: TGTGCCAGCAGTTTAAAGGGCAGGCTTGCCTTCTATGGCTACACCTTC.

This chain links TRBV5-1 with TRBJ1-3; D remains ambiguous. This CDR3 has 15 amino acids. Germline assignment: CDR1 SGHRS and CDR2 YFSETQ. Trimming left V 0 bases short and J 0 bases short, with 7 bases between. The CDR3 bases are TGCGCCAGCAGCTTGGAAGTAAGCTCTGGAAACACCATATATTTT. Translated: CASSLEVSSGNTIYF.

This chain connects TRBV5-1 to TRBJ2-3; 15 bases fit TRBD2. The germline gives CDR1 SGHRS, CDR2 YFSETQ. Trimming cost V 5 bases and J 0 bases; bases outside gene matches: 7. The CDR3 extends over 18 amino acids. CDR3 DNA: TGCGCCAGCAGTATGGTGGGACTAGCGGGGGGTAGCACAGATACGCAGTATTTT. Protein sequence: CASSMVGLAGGSTDTQYF.

The V call is TRBV28, the J call TRBJ2-3; D not certain. From germline, CDR1 is MDHEN and CDR2 SYDVKM. The CDR3 consists of 15 residues. Trimming left V 4 bases short and J 6 bases short, with 17 bases between. The CDR3, as DNA: TGTGCCAGCAGTTCGGTCGGTCTTGGGTCGGATACGCAGTATTTT. It is translated as CASSSVGLGSDTQYF. The full variable domain, in which reference TRBV28 and TRBJ2-3 provide the parts outside the CDR3, is DVKVTQSSRYLVKRTGEKVFLECVQDMDHENMFWYRQDPGLGLRLIYFSYDVKMKEKGDIPEGYSVSREKKERFSLILESASTNQTSMYLCASSSVGLGSDTQYFGPGTRLTVL.

This chain links TRBV4-3 with TRBJ2-5; 8 nucleotides align to TRBD1. The V and J ends lost 4 bases and 5 bases, in that order; junction bases with no gene match: 6. CDR1 and CDR2 from the germline V gene are LGHNA and YSLEER. The CDR3 extends over 14 amino acids. The CDR3 reads CASSRDRTAETQYF. The DNA for the CDR3 is TGCGCCAGCAGCCGGGACAGGACGGCGGAGACCCAGTACTTC.

This clone was seen more than once but under ten times. The rearrangement links TRBV4-1 to TRBJ2-7; TRBD2 is a possible D gene (5 bases). The CDR3 is made up of 14 amino acids. V shed 1 base and J shed 0 bases, with 7 bases lying between them. Germline CDR1 reads MGHRA; CDR2 reads YSYEKL. In nucleotides, the CDR3 is TGCGCCAGCAGCCAAGTCGCGGGCTCCTACGAGCAGTACTTC. It translates to CASSQVAGSYEQYF.

For the CDR3, the DNA is TGCGCCAGCAAGTACGCGTCGAGCACAGATACGCAGTATTTT. Translating gives CASKYASSTDTQYF. J is TRBJ2-3 and V is TRBV4-1; no definite D call. The germline V and J ends were trimmed by 7 bases and 0 bases, with 11 bases remaining between them. The CDR3 has 14 amino acids. The germline V gene encodes CDR1 MGHRA and CDR2 YSYEKL.

The chain uses TRBV18 and TRBJ2-5; D possibly corresponds to TRBD2 (6 bases). V was pared by 1 base and J by 3 bases, with 12 bases between. Germline values: CDR1 KGHSH, CDR2 LQKENI. The CDR3 is 15 amino acids. The CDR3 DNA sequence: TGTGCCAGCTCACCACAACACGGGGGAGAAGAGACCCAGTACTTC. Protein: CASSPQHGGEETQYF.

V and J are TRBV19 and TRBJ1-4; unclear D gene. The germline CDR1 and CDR2 sequences are LNHDA and SQIVND (reference sequence). Trimming took 7 bases from V and 5 from J, leaving 11 bases between them. The CDR3 has 13 amino acids. The chain's CDR3 is CASTRRGNEKLFF. The CDR3 DNA follows: TGTGCCAGTACTAGGCGGGGAAATGAAAAACTGTTTTTT. Together with reference TRBV19 and TRBJ1-4, the CDR3 gives the full variable domain: DGGITQSPKYLFRKEGQNVTLSCEQNLNHDAMYWYRQDPGQGLRLIYYSQIVNDFQKGDIAEGYSVSREKKESFPLTVTSAQKNPTAFYLCASTRRGNEKLFFGSGTQLSVL.

CDR3 protein: CASSSDSANGYTF. CDR3 bases: TGTGCCAGCAGTAGCGACAGTGCGAATGGCTACACCTTC. The chain uses TRBV6-5 and TRBJ1-2, with D tentatively TRBD1 (5 bases). V lost 5 bases, J lost 6 bases, and 13 bases lay in between. Germline CDR1 reads MNHEY; CDR2 reads SVGAGI. The CDR3 totals 13 residues.

For the CDR3, the DNA is TGTGCCAGCAGCTTGGAAATACAGGGGGCTAGCTCCTATAATTCACCCCTCCACTTT. Amino acid sequence: CASSLEIQGASSYNSPLHF. V usage is TRBV5-5 and J usage is TRBJ1-6, with TRBD1 matching over 9 bases. This CDR3 spans 19 amino acids. V dropped 0 bases and J dropped 0; count of bases not matched to a gene: 7. Germline assignment: CDR1 SGHKS and CDR2 YYEKEE (reference sequence).

The gene calls are TRBV5-6 and TRBJ2-2; tentatively, D is TRBD1 or TRBD2 (6 bases each). The length of the CDR3 is 16 residues. The germline CDR1 and CDR2 sequences are SGHDT and YYEEEE. V was trimmed by 2 bases and J by 3 bases, leaving 14 bases between them. The CDR3 coding sequence is TGTGCCAGCAGCTTTTGGGGGGCGATGTACACCGGGGAGCTGTTTTTT. Translating gives CASSFWGAMYTGELFF. Full variable domain (remainder filled in from reference TRBV5-6 and TRBJ2-2): DAGVTQSPTHLIKTRGQQVTLRCSPKSGHDTVSWYQQALGQGPQFIFQYYEEEERQRGNFPDRFSGHQFPNYSSELNVNALLLGDSALYLCASSFWGAMYTGELFFGEGSRLTVL.

This chain uses TRBV19 with TRBJ2-3; 8 bases are a match to TRBD2. The CDR3 is 15 amino acids. Germline V gene sequence: CDR1 LNHDA, CDR2 SQIVND (reference sequence). The V and J ends lost 5 bases and 4 bases, in that order; junction bases with no gene match: 8. The CDR3 DNA sequence: TGTGCCAGTAGTCCCCGAGGGACTAGTTCAGATACGCAGTATTTT. Translated, it gives CASSPRGTSSDTQYF. Supplemented by reference TRBV19 and TRBJ2-3, the full variable domain reads DGGITQSPKYLFRKEGQNVTLSCEQNLNHDAMYWYRQDPGQGLRLIYYSQIVNDFQKGDIAEGYSVSREKKESFPLTVTSAQKNPTAFYLCASSPRGTSSDTQYFGPGTRLTVL.

The genes are TRBV19 and TRBJ1-1; D remains ambiguous. CDR1 is LNHDA and CDR2 is SQIVND in the germline V gene (reference sequence). This CDR3 contains 13 residues. The V gene lost 7 bases and the J gene lost 0 bases, with 9 bases spanning the gap. In DNA form, the CDR3 reads TGTGCCAGTATCGCCAGCTTGAACACTGAAGCTTTCTTT. As protein: CASIASLNTEAFF.

The chain combines TRBV10-3 with TRBJ1-3; 7 bases align to TRBD1. The CDR3 sequence is 16 residues long. The junction had 6 bases not matched to a gene; V was cut back by 4 bases and J by 0 bases. Looked up from germline, CDR1 is ENHRY and CDR2 is SYGVKD. The CDR3 is CAISGKGAHSGNTIYF. As DNA, the CDR3 is TGTGCCATCAGTGGTAAGGGGGCCCACTCTGGAAACACCATATATTTT.